The entry below gives a single T cell receptor beta chain sequence along with its context. The antigen remains unidentified. These data originate in a study of OX40 agonist ivuxolimab in advanced cancers. Study background: A history of anti-PD-1, anti-PD-L1 or anti-CTLA-4 therapy was acceptable, and 40% had some.

Clones were sequenced by immunoSEQ multiplex PCR, and TCRdb holds only the in-frame ones, with some missing. Among tens of thousands of clones listed, around 82% were seen once. V was trimmed by 5 bases and J by 3 bases, leaving 8 bases between them. Germline assignment: CDR1 SGHRS and CDR2 YFSETQ. This CDR3 region has 12 residues. The sampling schedule covered blood at baseline, cycle 4 day 1, and cycle 7 day 1. Study outcomes and limitations: More expanded clones were found, on average, in CD8+ than in CD4+ T cells. The work left the antigen specificity of expanded peripheral T cells undetermined.

The TCR originated in an adult with an advanced solid tumor such as melanoma, head and neck, liver or kidney cancer. The rearrangement uses TRBV5-1 and TRBJ1-2; no clear D. The sample in question was CD4+ or CD8+ T cells sorted from blood, obtained in a trial of the OX40 agonist ivuxolimab. This CDR3 is CASRWPDYGYTF. The CDR3 nucleotides read TGCGCCAGCAGGTGGCCAGACTATGGCTACACCTTC.